This T cell receptor beta chain was identified during a study of blood T cell repertoires in COVID-19. Study overall: Both acute and convalescent COVID-19 samples were obtained from the United States, Italy and Spain. Sources were T cells, B-cell-depleted T cells, or PBMCs; the material itself was cDNA or gDNA.

V dropped 1 base and J dropped 0; count of bases not matched to a gene: 2. The CDR3 loop spans 16 amino acids. Germline V gene data show CDR1 as SGHNT and CDR2 as YYREEE (reference sequence). Data came from immunoSEQ multiplex PCR; TCRdb stores just in-frame clones and leaves some out. The profile shows 30,000 to 45,000 clones, roughly 87% of them singletons. The TCR sequence derives from a human donor in a cohort sampled during active COVID-19. Sequenced input: peripheral blood. The chain couples TRBV5-4 to TRBJ2-4; 9 bases fit TRBD2. The CDR3 sequence is CASSLSSGIAKNIQYF. The CDR3 nucleotides read TGTGCCAGCAGCTTGTCTAGCGGGATAGCCAAAAACATTCAGTACTTC. The full variable domain, in which reference TRBV5-4 and TRBJ2-4 provide the parts outside the CDR3, is ETGVTQSPTHLIKTRGQQVTLRCSSQSGHNTVSWYQQALGQGPQFIFQYYREEENGRGNFPPRFSGLQFPNYSSELNVNALELDDSALYLCASSLSSGIAKNIQYFGAGTRLSVL.